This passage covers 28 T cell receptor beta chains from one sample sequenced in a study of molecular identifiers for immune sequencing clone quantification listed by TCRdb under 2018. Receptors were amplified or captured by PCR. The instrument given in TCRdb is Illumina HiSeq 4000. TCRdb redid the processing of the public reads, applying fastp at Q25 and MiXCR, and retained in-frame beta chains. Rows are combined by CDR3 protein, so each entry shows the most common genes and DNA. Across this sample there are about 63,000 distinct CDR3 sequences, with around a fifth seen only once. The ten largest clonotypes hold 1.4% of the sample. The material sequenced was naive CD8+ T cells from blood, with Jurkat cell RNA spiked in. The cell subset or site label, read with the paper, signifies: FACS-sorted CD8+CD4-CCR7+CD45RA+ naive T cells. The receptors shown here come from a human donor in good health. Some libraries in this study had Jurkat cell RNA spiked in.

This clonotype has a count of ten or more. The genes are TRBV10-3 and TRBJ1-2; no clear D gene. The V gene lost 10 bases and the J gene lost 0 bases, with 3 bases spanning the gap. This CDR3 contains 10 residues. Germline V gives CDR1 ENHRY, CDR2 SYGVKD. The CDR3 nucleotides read TGTGCCAGTCCTAACTATGGCTACACCTTC. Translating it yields CASPNYGYTF.

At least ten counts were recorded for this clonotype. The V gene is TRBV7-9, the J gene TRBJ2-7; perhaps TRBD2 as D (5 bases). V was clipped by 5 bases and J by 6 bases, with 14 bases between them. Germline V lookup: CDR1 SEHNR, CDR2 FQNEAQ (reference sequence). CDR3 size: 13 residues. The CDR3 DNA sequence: TGTGCCAGCAGCCCCGACTTCGGAGGCGAGCAGTACTTC. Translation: CASSPDFGGEQYF.

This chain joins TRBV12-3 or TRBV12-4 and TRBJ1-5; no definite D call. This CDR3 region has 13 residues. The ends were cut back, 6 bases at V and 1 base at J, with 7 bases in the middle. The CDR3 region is CASRQDSNQPQHF. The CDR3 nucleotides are TGTGCCAGCAGGCAGGACAGCAATCAGCCCCAGCATTTT.

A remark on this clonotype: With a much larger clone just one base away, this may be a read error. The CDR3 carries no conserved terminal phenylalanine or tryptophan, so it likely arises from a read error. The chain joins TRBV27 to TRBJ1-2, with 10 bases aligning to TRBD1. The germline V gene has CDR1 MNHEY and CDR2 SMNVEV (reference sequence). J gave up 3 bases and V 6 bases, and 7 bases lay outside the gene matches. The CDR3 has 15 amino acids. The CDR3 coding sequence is TGTGCCAGCAGCCAAGGACAGGGGGGCGACTATGGCTACACCCTC. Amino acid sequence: CASSQGQGGDYGYTL.

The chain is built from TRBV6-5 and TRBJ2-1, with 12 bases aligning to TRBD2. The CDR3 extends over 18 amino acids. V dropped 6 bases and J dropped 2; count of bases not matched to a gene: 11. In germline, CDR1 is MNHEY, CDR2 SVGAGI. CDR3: CASSLTSGSHSTYNEQFF. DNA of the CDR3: TGTGCCAGCAGCCTGACTAGCGGGAGTCATTCCACCTACAATGAGCAGTTCTTC.

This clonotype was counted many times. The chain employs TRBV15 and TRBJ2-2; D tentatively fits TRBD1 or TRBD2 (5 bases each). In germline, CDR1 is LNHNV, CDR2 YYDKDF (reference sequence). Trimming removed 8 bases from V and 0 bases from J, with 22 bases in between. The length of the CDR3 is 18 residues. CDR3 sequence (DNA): TGTGCCACCGCAAGGGGACCCAGGGATGCCCCGAACACCGGGGAGCTGTTTTTT. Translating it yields CATARGPRDAPNTGELFF.

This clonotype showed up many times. The CDR3 DNA sequence: TGTGCCAGCCAGACAGCCCCTTACCTGAACACTGAAGCTTTCTTT. Translated: CASQTAPYLNTEAFF. The rearrangement joins TRBV28 to TRBJ1-1, with a tentative D call TRBD1 (5 bases). There are 15 residues in the CDR3. Germline assignment: CDR1 MDHEN and CDR2 SYDVKM. V was shortened by 8 bases and J by 0 bases, with 16 bases between the two germline ends.

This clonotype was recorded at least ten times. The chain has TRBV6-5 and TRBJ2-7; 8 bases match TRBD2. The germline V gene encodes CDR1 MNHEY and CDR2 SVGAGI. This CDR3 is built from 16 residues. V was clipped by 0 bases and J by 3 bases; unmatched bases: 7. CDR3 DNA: TGTGCCAGCAGTTACTCGGCCGGGACTAGTTACTACGAGCAGTACTTC. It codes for CASSYSAGTSYYEQYF.

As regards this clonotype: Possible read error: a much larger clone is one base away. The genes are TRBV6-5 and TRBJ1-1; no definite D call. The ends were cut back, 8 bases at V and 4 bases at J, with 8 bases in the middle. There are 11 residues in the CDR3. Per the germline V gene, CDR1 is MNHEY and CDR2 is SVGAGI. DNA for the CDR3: TGTGCCAGCGATTCGGGCACTGAAGCTTTCTTT. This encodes CASDSGTEAFF.

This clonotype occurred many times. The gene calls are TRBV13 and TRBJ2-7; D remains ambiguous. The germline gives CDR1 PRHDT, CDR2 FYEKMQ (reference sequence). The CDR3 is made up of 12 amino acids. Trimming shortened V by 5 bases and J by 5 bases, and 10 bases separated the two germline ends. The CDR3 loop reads CASSSRPNEQYF. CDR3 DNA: TGTGCCAGCAGCAGCAGACCGAACGAGCAGTACTTC.

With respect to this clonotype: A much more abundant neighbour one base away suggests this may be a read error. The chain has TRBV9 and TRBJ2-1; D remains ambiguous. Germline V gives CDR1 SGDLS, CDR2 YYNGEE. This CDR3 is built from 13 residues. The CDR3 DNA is TGTGCCAGCAGCACTCAGCTCTACAATGAGCAGTCCTTC. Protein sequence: CASSTQLYNEQSF.

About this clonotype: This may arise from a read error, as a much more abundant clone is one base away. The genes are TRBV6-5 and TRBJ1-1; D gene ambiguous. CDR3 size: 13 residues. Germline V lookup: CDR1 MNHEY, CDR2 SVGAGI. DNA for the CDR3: TGTGCCGGCAGTTACTTGGGGAACACTGAAGCTTTCTTT. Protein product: CAGSYLGNTEAFF.

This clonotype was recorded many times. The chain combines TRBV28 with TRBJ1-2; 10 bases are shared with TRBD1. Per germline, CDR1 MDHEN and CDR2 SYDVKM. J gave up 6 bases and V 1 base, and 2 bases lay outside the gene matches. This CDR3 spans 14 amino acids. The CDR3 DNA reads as TGTGCCAGCAGTTTATTGGGACAGGGGAATGGCTACACCTTC. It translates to CASSLLGQGNGYTF.

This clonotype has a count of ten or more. The chain's CDR3 is CASSTGTGNEQYF. The CDR3 DNA sequence: TGTGCCAGCAGCACCGGGACAGGGAACGAGCAGTACTTC. V and J are TRBV25-1 and TRBJ2-7, with 9 bases fitting TRBD1. Germline loops: CDR1 MGHDK, CDR2 SYGVNS. V shed 6 bases and J 5 bases; nucleotides not matched to a gene: 5. This CDR3 is 13 amino acids long.

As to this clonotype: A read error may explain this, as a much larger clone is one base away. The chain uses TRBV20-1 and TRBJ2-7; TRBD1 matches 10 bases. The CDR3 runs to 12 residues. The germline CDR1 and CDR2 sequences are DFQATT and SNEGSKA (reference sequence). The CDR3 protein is CSSRDRGNERYF. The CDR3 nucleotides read TGCAGCTCTCGGGACAGGGGCAACGAGCGGTACTTC.

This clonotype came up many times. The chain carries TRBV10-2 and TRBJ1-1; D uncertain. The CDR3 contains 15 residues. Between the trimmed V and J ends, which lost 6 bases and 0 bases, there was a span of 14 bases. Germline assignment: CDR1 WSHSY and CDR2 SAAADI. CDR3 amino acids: CASSKLGLMNTEAFF. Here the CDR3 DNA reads TGCGCCAGCAGCAAACTGGGCCTCATGAACACTGAAGCTTTCTTT.

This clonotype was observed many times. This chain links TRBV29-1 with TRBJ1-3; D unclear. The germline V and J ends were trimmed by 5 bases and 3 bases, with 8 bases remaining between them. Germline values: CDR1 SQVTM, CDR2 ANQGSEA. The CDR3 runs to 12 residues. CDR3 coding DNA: TGCAGCGTTTGGACGAATGGAAACACCATATATTTT. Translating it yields CSVWTNGNTIYF.

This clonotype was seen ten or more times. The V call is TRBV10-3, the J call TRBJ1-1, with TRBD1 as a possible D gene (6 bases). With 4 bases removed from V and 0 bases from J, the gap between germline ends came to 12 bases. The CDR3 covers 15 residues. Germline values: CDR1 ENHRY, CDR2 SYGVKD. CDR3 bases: TGTGCCATCAGTGCGCTACAGGGTGTGAACACTGAAGCTTTCTTT. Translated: CAISALQGVNTEAFF.

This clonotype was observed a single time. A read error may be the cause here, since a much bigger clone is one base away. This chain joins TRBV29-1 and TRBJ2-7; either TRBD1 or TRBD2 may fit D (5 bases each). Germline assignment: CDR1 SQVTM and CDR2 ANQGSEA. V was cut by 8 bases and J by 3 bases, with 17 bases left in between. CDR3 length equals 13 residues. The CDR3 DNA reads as TGCAGCATTTTAGGAGAGAGGGGCTACGAGCAGTACTTC. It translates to CSILGERGYEQYF.

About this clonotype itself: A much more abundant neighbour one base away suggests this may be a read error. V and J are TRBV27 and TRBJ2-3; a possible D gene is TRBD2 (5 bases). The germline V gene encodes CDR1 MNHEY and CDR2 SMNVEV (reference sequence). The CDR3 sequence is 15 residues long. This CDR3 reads CACSLSRTPEDTQYF. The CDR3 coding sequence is TGTGCCTGCAGTTTATCCCGGACTCCTGAAGATACGCAGTATTTT.

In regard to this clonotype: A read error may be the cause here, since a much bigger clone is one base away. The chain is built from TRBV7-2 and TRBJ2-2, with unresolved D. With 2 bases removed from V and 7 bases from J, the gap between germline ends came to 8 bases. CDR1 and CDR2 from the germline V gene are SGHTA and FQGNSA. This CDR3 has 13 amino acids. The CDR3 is CASSLLEFGELFF. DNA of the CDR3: TGTGCCAGCAGCTTACTGGAGTTCGGGGAGCTGTTTTTT.

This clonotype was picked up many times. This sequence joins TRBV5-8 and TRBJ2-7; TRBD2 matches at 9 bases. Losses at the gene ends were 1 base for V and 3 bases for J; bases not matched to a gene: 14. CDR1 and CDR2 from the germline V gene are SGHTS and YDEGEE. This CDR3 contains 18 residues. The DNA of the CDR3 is TGTGCCAGCAGCTTGTCAAGGCGGGAGGGTACTGTCTTCTACGAGCAGTACTTC. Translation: CASSLSRREGTVFYEQYF.

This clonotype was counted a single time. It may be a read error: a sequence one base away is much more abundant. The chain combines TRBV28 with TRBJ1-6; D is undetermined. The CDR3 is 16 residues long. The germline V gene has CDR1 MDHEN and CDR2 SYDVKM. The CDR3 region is CVSSLYLGSNNSPLHF. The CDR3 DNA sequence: TGTGTCAGCAGTCTGTACCTGGGGAGCAATAATTCACCCCTCCACTTT.

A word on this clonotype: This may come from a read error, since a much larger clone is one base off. Here the CDR3 DNA reads TGTGCCAGCGGTTACGTTGGTGGCGAAGCTTTCTTT. Its translation is CASGYVGGEAFF. This chain joins TRBV6-5 and TRBJ1-1; D unresolved. Germline assignment: CDR1 MNHEY and CDR2 SVGAGI. The CDR3 contains 12 residues.

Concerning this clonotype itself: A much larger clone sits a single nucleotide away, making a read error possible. CDR3 DNA sequence: TGCAGCGTTGAGTCCCCCCTCACAGATGAGCAGTTCTTC. Its protein is CSVESPLTDEQFF. The chain recombines TRBV29-1 with TRBJ2-1; D gene uncertain. V lost 3 bases and J 8 bases, leaving 14 bases between the germline ends. Germline V lookup: CDR1 SQVTM, CDR2 ANQGSEA. This CDR3 has 13 residues.

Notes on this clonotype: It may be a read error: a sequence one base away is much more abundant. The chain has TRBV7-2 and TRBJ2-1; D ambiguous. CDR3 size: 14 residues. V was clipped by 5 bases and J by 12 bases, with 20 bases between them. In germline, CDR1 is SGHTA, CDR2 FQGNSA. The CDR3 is CASSPTNLSPVQFF. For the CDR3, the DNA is TGTGCCAGCAGCCCCACAAATCTTTCCCCTGTGCAGTTCTTC.

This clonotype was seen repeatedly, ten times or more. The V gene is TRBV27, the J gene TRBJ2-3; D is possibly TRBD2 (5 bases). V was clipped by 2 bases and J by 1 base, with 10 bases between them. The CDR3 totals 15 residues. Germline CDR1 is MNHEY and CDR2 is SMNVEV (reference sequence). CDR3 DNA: TGTGCCAGCAGTTTAGGTCTTAGCGGCACAGATACGCAGTATTTT. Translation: CASSLGLSGTDTQYF.

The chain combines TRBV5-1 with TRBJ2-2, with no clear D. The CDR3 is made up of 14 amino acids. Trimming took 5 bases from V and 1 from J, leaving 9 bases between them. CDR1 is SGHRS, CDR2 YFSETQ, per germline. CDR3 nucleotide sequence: TGCGCCAGCAGTCTGGACGGGAACACCGGGGAGCTGTTTTTT. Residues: CASSLDGNTGELFF.